The subject of this entry is one T cell receptor beta chain. Its antigen is as yet unknown. Ahead of sequencing, the ViraFEST assay grew antigen-specific CD4+ T cells using viral peptide pools. CD4+ T cells were isolated after less than 12 days of culture. Nucleocapsid antibody tests were negative, and the vaccine recipients had no prior SARS-CoV-2 infection. For each well, 1.5 million to 2 million PBMC were cultured with about 10 IU/ml IL-2 and about 9.1 ug/ml peptides. It was on days 3 and 7 that half the medium was replaced with IL-2 medium. CDR3 length equals 13 residues. Trimming shortened V by 4 bases and J by 4 bases, and 10 bases separated the two germline ends. CDR1 is KGHSH, CDR2 LQKENI, per germline. The repertoire was sequenced with immunoSEQ multiplex PCR; TCRdb's copy has only in-frame clones and lacks some. The profile shows 73,000 or so clones, roughly 79% of them singletons. The entry originates in a study of vaccination effects on CD4 cells after COVID-19. Across the whole study: As their vaccination, participants received two doses of either BNT162b2 or mRNA-1273. Study-wide points: The vaccine-induced clones of healthy vaccinees included only 1 of 255 that cross-reacted with common cold coronaviruses.

The chain recombines TRBV18 with TRBJ2-5; D might be TRBD1 (6 bases). This sequence originates from a human donor who received a COVID-19 vaccine. The sample here was CD4+ T cells from PBMCs cultured with SARS-CoV-2 spike peptides, taken before COVID-19 vaccination. In nucleotides, the CDR3 is TGTGCCAGCTCACGTGGCAGGGGAGAGACCCAGTACTTC. Protein: CASSRGRGETQYF.